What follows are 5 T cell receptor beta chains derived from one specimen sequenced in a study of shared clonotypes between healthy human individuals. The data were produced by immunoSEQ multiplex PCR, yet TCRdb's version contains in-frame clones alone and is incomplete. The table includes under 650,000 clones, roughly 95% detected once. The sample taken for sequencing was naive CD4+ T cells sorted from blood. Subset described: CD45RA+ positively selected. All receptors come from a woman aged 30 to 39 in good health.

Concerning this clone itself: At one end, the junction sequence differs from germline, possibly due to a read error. The DNA of the CDR3 is TGTGCCAGTAGTATGGGACAGCCCAATCGGCCCCAGCATTTT. As protein: CASSMGQPNRPQHF. The rearrangement joins TRBV19 to TRBJ1-5, with 7 bases lining up with TRBD1. The CDR3 spans 14 residues. Germline loops: CDR1 LNHDA, CDR2 SQIVND (reference sequence).

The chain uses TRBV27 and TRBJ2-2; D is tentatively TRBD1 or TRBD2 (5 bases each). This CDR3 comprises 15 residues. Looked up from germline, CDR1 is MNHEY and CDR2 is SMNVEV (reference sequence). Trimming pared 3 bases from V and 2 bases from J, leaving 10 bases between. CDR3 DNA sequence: TGTGCCAGCAGTTTGACGGGGCCAAACACCGGGGAGCTGTTTTTT. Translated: CASSLTGPNTGELFF.

The CDR3 protein is CASSATATNEKLFF. In DNA form, the CDR3 reads TGTGCCAGCAGCGCAACCGCAACTAATGAAAAACTGTTTTTT. The chain links TRBV28 to TRBJ1-4; D gene unclear. V lost 6 bases, J lost 0 bases, and 8 bases lay in between. The CDR3 is made up of 14 amino acids. From germline, CDR1 is MDHEN and CDR2 SYDVKM.

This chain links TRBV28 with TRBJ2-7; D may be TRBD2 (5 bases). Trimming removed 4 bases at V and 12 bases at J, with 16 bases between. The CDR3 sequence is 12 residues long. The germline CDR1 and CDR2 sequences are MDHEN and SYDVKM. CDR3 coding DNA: TGTGCCAGCAGTTCCTCCACTAGGTTTCTGTACTTC. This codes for CASSSSTRFLYF. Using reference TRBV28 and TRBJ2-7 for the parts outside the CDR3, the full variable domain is DVKVTQSSRYLVKRTGEKVFLECVQDMDHENMFWYRQDPGLGLRLIYFSYDVKMKEKGDIPEGYSVSREKKERFSLILESASTNQTSMYLCASSSSTRFLYFGPGTRLTVT.

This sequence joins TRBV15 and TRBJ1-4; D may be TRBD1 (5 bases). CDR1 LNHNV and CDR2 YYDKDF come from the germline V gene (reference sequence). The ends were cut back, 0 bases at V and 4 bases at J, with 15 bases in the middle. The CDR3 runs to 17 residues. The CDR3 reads CATSRDPGGGLNEKLFF. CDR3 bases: TGTGCCACCAGCAGAGATCCGGGGGGAGGCCTTAATGAAAAACTGTTTTTT.